The clone carrying this T cell receptor (beta chain) was found once. The data are from a study of blood T cell repertoires in COVID-19. V trimming: 3 bases; J trimming: 4 bases; junction bases outside the gene matches: 7. CDR1 and CDR2 from the germline V gene are SGHNT and YYREEE (reference sequence). The CDR3 has 16 residues. Original processing methods: For nucleated cells, counts were estimated from reference gene primer amplification. Repertoires were generated with immunoSEQ multiplex PCR, while TCRdb's copy carries only in-frame clones and drops some. D and trimming come from the DNA, and the V and J calls and clone size come from that table. The profile shows 250,000 to 350,000 clones, 70% to 90% of them singletons.

This chain joins TRBV5-4 and TRBJ2-2; 9 bases are a match to TRBD1. The source is a human donor with COVID-19, enrolled during active disease. The donor label of this sample is uncertain. The source material was peripheral blood. CDR3 DNA sequence: TGTGCCAGCAGCTCACCCGGGACAGGGTCCACCGGGGAGCTGTTTTTT. As protein: CASSSPGTGSTGELFF.